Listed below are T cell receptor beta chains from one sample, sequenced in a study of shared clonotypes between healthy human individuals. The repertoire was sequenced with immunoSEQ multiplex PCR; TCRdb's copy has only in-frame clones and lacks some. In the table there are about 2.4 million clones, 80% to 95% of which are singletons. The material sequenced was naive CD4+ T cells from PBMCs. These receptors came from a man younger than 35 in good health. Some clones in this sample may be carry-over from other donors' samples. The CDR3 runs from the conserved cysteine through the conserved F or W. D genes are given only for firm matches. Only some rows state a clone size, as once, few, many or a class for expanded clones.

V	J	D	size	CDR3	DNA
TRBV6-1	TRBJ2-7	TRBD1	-	CASRPRQGLPYEQYF	TGTGCCAGCAGGCCTCGACAGGGCCTTCCCTACGAGCAGTACTTC
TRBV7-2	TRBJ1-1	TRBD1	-	CASKVTTGGHTEAFF	TGTGCCAGCAAAGTAACGACAGGGGGTCACACTGAAGCTTTCTTT
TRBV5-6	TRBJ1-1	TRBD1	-	CASSFYRGEAFF	TGTGCCAGCAGCTTCTACAGGGGTGAAGCTTTCTTT
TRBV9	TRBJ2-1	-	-	CASSVGLVGEQFF	TGTGCCAGCAGCGTAGGGCTAGTCGGTGAGCAGTTCTTC
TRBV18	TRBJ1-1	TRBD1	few	CASSLRDSLMNTEAFF	TGTGCCAGCTCATTACGGGACAGCCTCATGAACACTGAAGCTTTCTTT
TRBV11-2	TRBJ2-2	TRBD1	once	CASSSLFISTGGGRLFF	TGTGCCAGCAGCTCTCTATTTATCTCGACAGGGGGCGGAAGGCTGTTTTTT
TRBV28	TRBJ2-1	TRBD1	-	CASRGTAHEQFF	TGTGCCAGCAGGGGGACAGCCCATGAGCAGTTCTTC
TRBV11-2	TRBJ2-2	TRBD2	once	CASRTSGRARWAGELFF	TGTGCCAGCAGGACTAGCGGGAGGGCCCGGTGGGCCGGGGAGCTGTTTTTT
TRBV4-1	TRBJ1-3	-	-	CASSQPQGPGNTIYF	TGCGCCAGCAGCCAGCCACAGGGACCTGGAAACACCATATATTTT
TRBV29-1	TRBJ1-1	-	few	CSAAGRQMNTEAFF	TGCAGCGCGGCAGGCCGCCAAATGAACACTGAAGCTTTCTTT
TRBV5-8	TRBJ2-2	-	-	CASSFPPGTLNTGELFF	TGTGCCAGCAGCTTCCCTCCCGGGACATTGAACACCGGGGAGCTGTTTTTT
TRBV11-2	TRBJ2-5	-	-	CASSLGQALQETQYF	TGTGCCAGCAGCTTAGGGCAAGCGTTACAAGAGACCCAGTACTTC
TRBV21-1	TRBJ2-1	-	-	CASSTTEGTAYNEQFF	TGTGCCAGCAGCACCACGGAGGGGACTGCCTACAATGAGCAGTTCTTC
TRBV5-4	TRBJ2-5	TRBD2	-	CASSLRLAAETQYF	TGTGCCAGCAGCTTGAGACTAGCGGCGGAGACCCAGTACTTC
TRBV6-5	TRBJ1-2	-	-	CASRKGEGYGYTF	TGTGCCAGCAGAAAGGGCGAGGGCTATGGCTACACCTTC
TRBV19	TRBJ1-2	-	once	CASSMSTGPYGYTF	TGTGCCAGTAGTATGTCAACAGGCCCCTATGGCTACACCTTC
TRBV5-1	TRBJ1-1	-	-	CASSLVLLPRRAEAFF	TGCGCCAGCAGCTTGGTCCTTTTACCCCGCCGGGCTGAAGCTTTCTTT
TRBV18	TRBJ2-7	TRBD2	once	CASSPPGLGTYEQYF	TGTGCCAGCTCACCCCCGGGACTAGGGACCTACGAGCAGTACTTC
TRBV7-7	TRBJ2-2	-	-	CASSSGRGSGELFF	TGTGCCAGCAGCTCCGGCAGGGGATCCGGGGAGCTGTTTTTT
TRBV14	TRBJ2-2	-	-	CASSQDRLGSGELFF	TGTGCCAGCAGCCAAGACCGATTGGGGTCCGGGGAGCTGTTTTTT
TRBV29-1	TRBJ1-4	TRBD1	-	CSVIGTATNEKLFF	TGCAGCGTGATTGGGACAGCAACTAATGAAAAACTGTTTTTT
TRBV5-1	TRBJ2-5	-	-	CASSLVAGRETQYF	TGCGCCAGCAGCTTGGTCGCTGGGAGAGAGACCCAGTACTTC
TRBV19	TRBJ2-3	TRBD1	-	CASSIGTGTDTQYF	TGTGCCAGTAGTATTGGGACAGGCACAGATACGCAGTATTTT
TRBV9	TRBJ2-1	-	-	CASSVGASAGWINEQFF	TGTGCCAGCAGCGTAGGGGCGTCCGCGGGATGGATCAATGAGCAGTTCTTC
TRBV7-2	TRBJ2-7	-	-	CASTHNEHEQYF	TGTGCCAGCACCCATAACGAGCACGAGCAGTACTTC
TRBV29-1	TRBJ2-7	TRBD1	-	CSALHRDSSYEQYF	TGCAGCGCCTTACACCGGGACAGCTCCTACGAGCAGTACTTC
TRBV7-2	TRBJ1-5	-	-	CASSLGFPQPQHF	TGTGCCAGCAGCTTAGGTTTCCCCCAGCCCCAGCATTTT
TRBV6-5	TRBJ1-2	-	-	CATLLPEQGVYGYTF	TGTGCCACCCTGCTTCCGGAGCAGGGCGTGTATGGCTACACCTTC
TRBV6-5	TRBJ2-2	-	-	CASKAGQLNTGELFF	TGTGCCAGCAAGGCGGGACAGTTGAACACCGGGGAGCTGTTTTTT
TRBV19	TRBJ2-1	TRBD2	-	CASLGGLVPNEQFF	TGTGCCAGTTTGGGGGGACTAGTTCCCAATGAGCAGTTCTTC
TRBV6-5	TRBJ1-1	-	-	CASWGGNAEAFF	TGTGCCAGCTGGGGGGGAAACGCTGAAGCTTTCTTT
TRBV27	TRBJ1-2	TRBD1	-	CASSSGTGSGGYTF	TGTGCCAGCAGTTCAGGGACAGGGTCCGGGGGCTACACCTTC
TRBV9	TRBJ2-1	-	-	CASSVAGYNEQFF	TGTGCCAGCAGCGTAGCGGGGTACAATGAGCAGTTCTTC
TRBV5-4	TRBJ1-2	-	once	CASSSAGTARSGYTF	TGTGCCAGCAGCTCAGCCGGGACCGCACGAAGTGGCTACACCTTC
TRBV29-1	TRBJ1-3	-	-	CSVGQASGNTIYF	TGCAGCGTGGGACAAGCCTCTGGAAACACCATATATTTT
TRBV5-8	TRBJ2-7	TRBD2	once	CASTLAGTSYEQYF	TGTGCCAGTACACTAGCGGGGACTTCCTACGAGCAGTACTTC
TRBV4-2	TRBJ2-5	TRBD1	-	CASSPQDRVAQETQYF	TGTGCCAGCAGCCCACAGGACAGGGTGGCCCAAGAGACCCAGTACTTC